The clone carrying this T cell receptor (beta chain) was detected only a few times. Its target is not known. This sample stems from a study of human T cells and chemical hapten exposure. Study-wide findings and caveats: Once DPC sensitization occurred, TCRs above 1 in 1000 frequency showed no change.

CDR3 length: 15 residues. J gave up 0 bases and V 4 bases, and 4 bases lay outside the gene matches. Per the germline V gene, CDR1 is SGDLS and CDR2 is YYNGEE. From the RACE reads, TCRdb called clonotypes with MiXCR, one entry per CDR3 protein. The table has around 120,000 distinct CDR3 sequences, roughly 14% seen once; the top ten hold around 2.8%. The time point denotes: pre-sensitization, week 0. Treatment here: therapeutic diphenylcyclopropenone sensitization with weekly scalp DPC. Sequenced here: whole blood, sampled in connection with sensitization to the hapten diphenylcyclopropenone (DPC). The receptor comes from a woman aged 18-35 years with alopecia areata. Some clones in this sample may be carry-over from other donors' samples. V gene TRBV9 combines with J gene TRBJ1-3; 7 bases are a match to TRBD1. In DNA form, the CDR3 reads TGTGCCAGCAGCACCGGGACAGTCTCTGGAAACACCATATATTTT. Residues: CASSTGTVSGNTIYF. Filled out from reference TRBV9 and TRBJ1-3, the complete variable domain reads DSGVTQTPKHLITATGQRVTLRCSPRSGDLSVYWYQQSLDQGLQFLIQYYNGEERAKGNILERFSAQQFPDLHSELNLSSLELGDSALYFCASSTGTVSGNTIYFGEGSWLTVV.